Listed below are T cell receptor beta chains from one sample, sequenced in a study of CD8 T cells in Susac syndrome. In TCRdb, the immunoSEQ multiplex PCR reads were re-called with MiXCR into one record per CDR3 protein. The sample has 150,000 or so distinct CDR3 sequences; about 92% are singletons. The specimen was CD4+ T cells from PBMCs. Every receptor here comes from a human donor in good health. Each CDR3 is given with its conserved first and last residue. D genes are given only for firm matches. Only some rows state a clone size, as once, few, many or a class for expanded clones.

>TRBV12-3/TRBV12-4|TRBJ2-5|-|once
CASRPAPRGTQYF
TGTGCCAGCAGGCCGGCCCCCCGGGGGACCCAGTACTTC
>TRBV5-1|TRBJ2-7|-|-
CASSPGWQSYEQYF
TGCGCCAGCAGCCCGGGGTGGCAATCCTACGAGCAGTACTTC
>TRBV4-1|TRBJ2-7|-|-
CASSREPRESHEQYF
TGCGCCAGCAGCCGGGAGCCCCGGGAGAGCCACGAGCAGTACTTC
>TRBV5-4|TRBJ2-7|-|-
CASSLASGPLREQYF
TGTGCCAGCAGCTTGGCCAGCGGCCCGCTGAGGGAGCAGTACTTC
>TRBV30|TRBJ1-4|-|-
CAWSMAPGEKLFF
TGTGCCTGGAGTATGGCCCCAGGTGAAAAACTGTTTTTT
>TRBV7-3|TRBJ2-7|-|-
CASFLPRTPPYEQYF
TGTGCCAGCTTTTTGCCCCGGACACCGCCCTACGAGCAGTACTTC
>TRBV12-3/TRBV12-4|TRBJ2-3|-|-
CASSRGHSTDTQYF
TGTGCCAGCAGTCGGGGACATTCCACAGATACGCAGTATTTT
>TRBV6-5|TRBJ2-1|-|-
CASSSPRGNEQFF
TGTGCCAGCAGCTCTCCTCGGGGGAATGAGCAGTTCTTC
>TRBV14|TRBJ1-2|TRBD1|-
CASSRTGGGYGYTF
TGTGCCAGCAGCAGGACAGGGGGCGGCTATGGCTACACCTTC
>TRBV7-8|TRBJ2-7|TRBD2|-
CASSASGLAGSYEQYF
TGTGCCAGCAGCGCGAGCGGACTAGCAGGCTCCTACGAGCAGTACTTC
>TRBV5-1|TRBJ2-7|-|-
CASSSSEGHRIYEQYF
TGCGCCAGCAGCTCATCCGAGGGCCACAGGATTTACGAGCAGTACTTC
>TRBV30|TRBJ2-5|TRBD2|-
CAWSSGGETQYF
TGTGCCTGGAGTTCCGGGGGGGAGACCCAGTACTTC
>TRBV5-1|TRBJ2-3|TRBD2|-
CASSFGLAGETDTQYF
TGCGCCAGCAGCTTCGGACTAGCGGGAGAGACAGATACGCAGTATTTT
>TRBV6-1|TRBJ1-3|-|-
CASSNRNWNTIYF
TGTGCCAGCAGTAACAGGAATTGGAACACCATATATTTT
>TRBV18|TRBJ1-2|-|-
CASSPKGDGYGYTF
TGTGCCAGCTCACCGAAAGGGGACGGCTATGGCTACACCTTC
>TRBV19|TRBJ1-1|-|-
CASSMKGDTEAFF
TGTGCCAGTAGTATGAAGGGAGACACTGAAGCTTTCTTT
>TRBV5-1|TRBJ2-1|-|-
CASSLSVPYNEQFF
TGCGCCAGCAGCTTGTCTGTACCCTACAATGAGCAGTTCTTC
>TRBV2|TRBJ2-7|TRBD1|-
CASSGQGFNEQYF
TGTGCCAGCAGTGGACAGGGGTTTAACGAGCAGTACTTC
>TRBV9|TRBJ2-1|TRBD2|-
CASSPRSGGPSSYNEQFF
TGTGCCAGCAGCCCTCGGAGCGGGGGGCCGAGCTCCTACAATGAGCAGTTCTTC
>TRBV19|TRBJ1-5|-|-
CASSITGRGPQHF
TGTGCCAGTAGTATCACGGGGCGCGGGCCCCAGCATTTT
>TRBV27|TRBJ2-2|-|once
CASNPARENTGELFF
TGTGCCAGCAACCCGGCCAGGGAGAACACCGGGGAGCTGTTTTTT
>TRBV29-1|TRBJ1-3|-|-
CSVAEQLSGNTIYF
TGCAGCGTCGCTGAACAGCTCTCTGGAAACACCATATATTTT
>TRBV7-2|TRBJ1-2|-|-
CASSPRRGDYGYTF
TGTGCCAGCAGCCCCCGGAGGGGTGACTATGGCTACACCTTC
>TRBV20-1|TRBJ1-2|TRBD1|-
CSAREAPGGRYGYTF
TGCAGTGCTAGAGAGGCGCCAGGGGGCAGGTATGGCTACACCTTC
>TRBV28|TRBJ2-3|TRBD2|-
CASSQPGLSMDTQYF
TGTGCCAGCAGCCAGCCGGGACTATCGATGGATACGCAGTATTTT
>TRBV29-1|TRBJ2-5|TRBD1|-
CSVEEDQGEETQYF
TGCAGCGTTGAAGAAGACCAGGGGGAGGAGACCCAGTACTTC
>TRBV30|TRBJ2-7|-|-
CAWSVGTQGHEQYF
TGTGCCTGGAGTGTCGGGACTCAAGGCCACGAGCAGTACTTC
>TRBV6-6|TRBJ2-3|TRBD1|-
CASSADRGISDTQYF
TGTGCCAGCAGCGCGGACAGGGGGATTTCAGATACGCAGTATTTT
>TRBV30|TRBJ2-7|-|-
CAWSGGEAYEQYF
TGTGCCTGGAGCGGAGGGGAGGCGTACGAGCAGTACTTC
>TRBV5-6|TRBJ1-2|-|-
CASSLDDRPVRGYTF
TGTGCCAGCAGCCTGGATGACAGACCGGTGAGGGGCTACACCTTC
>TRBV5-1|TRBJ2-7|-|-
CASSPGDHSTYEQYF
TGCGCCAGCAGCCCCGGGGACCATTCCACCTACGAGCAGTACTTC
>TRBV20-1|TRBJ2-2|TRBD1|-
CSASEGADTGELFF
TGCAGTGCTAGTGAGGGGGCCGACACCGGGGAGCTGTTTTTT
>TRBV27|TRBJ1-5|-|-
CASSPYQRQPQHF
TGTGCCAGCAGTCCATATCAGCGGCAGCCCCAGCATTTT
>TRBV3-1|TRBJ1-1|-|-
CASSQTQDTNTEAFF
TGTGCCAGCAGCCAGACCCAGGATACGAACACTGAAGCTTTCTTT
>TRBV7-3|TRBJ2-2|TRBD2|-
CASSLRGLAGVRNTGELFF
TGTGCCAGCAGCTTAAGGGGACTAGCGGGAGTTCGAAACACCGGGGAGCTGTTTTTT
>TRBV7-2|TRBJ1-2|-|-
CASSLGGEYGYTF
TGTGCCAGCAGCTTAGGGGGGGAATATGGCTACACCTTC
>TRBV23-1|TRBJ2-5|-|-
CASTKYPSREQETQYF
TGCGCCAGCACAAAATATCCTTCGCGAGAACAAGAGACCCAGTACTTC
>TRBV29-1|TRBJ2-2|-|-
CSVTYGGEPFF
TGCAGCGTTACTTACGGCGGGGAGCCGTTTTTT
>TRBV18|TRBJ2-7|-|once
CASSPPSQSNAYEQYF
TGTGCCAGCTCACCACCGTCCCAGTCTAACGCCTACGAGCAGTACTTC
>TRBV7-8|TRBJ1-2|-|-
CASFPEANLNYGYTF
TGTGCCAGCTTCCCAGAAGCGAACCTCAACTATGGCTACACCTTC
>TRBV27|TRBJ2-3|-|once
CASSLWGAIISSTDTQYF
TGTGCCAGCTCCCTTTGGGGGGCGATAATAAGTAGCACAGATACGCAGTATTTT
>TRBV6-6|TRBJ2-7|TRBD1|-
CATDMDRGRVEQYF
TGTGCCACTGACATGGACAGGGGGCGCGTTGAGCAGTACTTC
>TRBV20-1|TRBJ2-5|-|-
CSASNSVGNSETQYF
TGCAGTGCTAGTAATTCAGTGGGGAATTCGGAGACCCAGTACTTC
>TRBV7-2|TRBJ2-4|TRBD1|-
CASSFRTGVKNIQYF
TGTGCCAGCAGCTTCCGGACAGGGGTCAAAAACATTCAGTACTTC
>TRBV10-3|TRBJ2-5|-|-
CAISGYQETQYF
TGTGCCATCAGTGGGTACCAAGAGACCCAGTACTTC
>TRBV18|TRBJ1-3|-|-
CASSPNRAGEHTIYF
TGTGCCAGCTCACCGAATAGGGCTGGCGAACACACCATATATTTT
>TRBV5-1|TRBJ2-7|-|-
CASSLGWDSYEQYF
TGCGCCAGCAGCTTGGGGTGGGACTCGTACGAGCAGTACTTC
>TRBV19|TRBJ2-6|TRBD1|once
CASMRGQGISGANVLTF
TGTGCCAGTATGAGGGGACAGGGAATCTCTGGGGCCAACGTCCTGACTTTC